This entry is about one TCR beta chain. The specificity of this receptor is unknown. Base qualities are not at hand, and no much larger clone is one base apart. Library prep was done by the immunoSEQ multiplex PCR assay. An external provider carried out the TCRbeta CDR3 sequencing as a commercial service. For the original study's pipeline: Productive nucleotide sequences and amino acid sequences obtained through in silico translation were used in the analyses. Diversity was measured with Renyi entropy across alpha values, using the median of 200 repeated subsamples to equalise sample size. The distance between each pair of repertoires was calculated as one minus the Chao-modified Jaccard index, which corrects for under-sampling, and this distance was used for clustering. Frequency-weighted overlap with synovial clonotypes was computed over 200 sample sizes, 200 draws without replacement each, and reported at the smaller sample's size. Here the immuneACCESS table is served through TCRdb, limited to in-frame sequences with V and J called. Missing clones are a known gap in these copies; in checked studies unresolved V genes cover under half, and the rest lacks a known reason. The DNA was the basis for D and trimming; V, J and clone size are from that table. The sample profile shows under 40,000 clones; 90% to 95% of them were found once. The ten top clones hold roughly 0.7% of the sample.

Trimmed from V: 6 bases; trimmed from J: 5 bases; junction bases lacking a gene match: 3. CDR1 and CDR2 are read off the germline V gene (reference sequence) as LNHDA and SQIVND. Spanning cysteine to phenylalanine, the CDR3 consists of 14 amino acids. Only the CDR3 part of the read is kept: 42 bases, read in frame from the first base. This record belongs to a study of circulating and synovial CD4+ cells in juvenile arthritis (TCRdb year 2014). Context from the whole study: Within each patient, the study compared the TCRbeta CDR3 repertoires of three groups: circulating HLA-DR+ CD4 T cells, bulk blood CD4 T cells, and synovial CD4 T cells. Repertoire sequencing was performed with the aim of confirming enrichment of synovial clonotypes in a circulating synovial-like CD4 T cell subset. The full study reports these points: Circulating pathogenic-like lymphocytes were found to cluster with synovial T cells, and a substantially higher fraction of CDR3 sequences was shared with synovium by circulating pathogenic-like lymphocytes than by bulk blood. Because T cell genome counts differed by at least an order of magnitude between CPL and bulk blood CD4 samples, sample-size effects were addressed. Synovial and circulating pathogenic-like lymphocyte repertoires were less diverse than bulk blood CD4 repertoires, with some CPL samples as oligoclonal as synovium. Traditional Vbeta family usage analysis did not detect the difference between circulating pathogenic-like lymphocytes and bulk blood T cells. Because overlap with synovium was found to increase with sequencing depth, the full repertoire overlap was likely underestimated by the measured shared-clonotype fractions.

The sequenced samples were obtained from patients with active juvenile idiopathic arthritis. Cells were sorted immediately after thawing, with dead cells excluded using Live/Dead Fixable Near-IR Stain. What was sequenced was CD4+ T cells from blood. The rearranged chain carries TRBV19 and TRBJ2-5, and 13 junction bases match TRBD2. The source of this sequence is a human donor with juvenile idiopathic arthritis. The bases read TGTGCCAGTAGACTAGCGGGAGGGGGGGAGACCCAGTACTTC. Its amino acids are CASRLAGGGETQYF.